The sequence of this T cell receptor beta chain was determined in a study of control samples from healthy donors and cancer patients. Profiling relied on immunoSEQ multiplex PCR, and the TCRdb table lists in-frame clones only, not all of them. The table lists over 100,000 clones, just under 95% of them singletons, with 5.5% to 7% in the top ten. The receptor comes from a man between 18 and 29 years old in good health. Sample: blood.

The CDR3 protein is CASSSRTGTNEQYF. DNA of the CDR3: TGTGCCAGCAGCTCCCGGACAGGGACGAACGAGCAGTACTTC. The V call is TRBV9, the J call TRBJ2-7; 8 bases are a match to TRBD1. The CDR3 consists of 14 residues. V was clipped by 4 bases and J by 5 bases; unmatched bases: 8. Germline V lookup: CDR1 SGDLS, CDR2 YYNGEE.